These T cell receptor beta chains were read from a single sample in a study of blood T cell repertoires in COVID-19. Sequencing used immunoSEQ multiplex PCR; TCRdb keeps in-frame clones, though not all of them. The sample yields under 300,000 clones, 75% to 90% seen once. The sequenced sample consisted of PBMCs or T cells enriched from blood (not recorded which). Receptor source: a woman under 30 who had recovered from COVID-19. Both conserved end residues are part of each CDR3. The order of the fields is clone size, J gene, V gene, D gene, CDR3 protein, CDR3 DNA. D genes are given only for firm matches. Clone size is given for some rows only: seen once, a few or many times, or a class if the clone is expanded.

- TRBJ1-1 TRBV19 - CASSSVEALTEAFF TGTGCCAGTAGTTCCGTCGAGGCTTTGACTGAAGCTTTCTTT
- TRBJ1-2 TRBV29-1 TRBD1 CSVKMPGQRYGYTF TGCAGCGTTAAAATGCCGGGACAGCGATATGGCTACACCTTC
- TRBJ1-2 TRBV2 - CASSEQGYNYGYTF TGTGCCAGCAGTGAGCAGGGTTACAACTATGGCTACACCTTC
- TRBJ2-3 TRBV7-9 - CASSLTSLGTDTQYF TGTGCCAGCAGCCTTACTTCCTTGGGCACAGATACGCAGTATTTT
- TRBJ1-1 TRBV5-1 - CASSRGSLEAFF TGCGCCAGCAGCAGGGGCAGTCTTGAAGCTTTCTTT
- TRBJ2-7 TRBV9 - CASSTQGGSYEQYF TGTGCCAGCAGCACCCAGGGGGGTTCCTACGAGCAGTACTTC
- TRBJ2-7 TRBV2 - CASRSGDSYEQYF TGTGCCAGCAGGTCAGGGGACTCCTACGAGCAGTACTTC
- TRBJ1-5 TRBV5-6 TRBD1 CASSPGDSQPQHF TGTGCCAGCAGCCCAGGGGACAGTCAGCCCCAGCATTTT
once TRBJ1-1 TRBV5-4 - CASSRNRDTEAFF TGTGCCAGCAGCCGCAATCGGGACACTGAAGCTTTCTTT
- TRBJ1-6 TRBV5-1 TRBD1 CASRGQGVPLSYNSPLHF TGCGCCAGCAGAGGACAGGGTGTCCCCCTCTCCTATAATTCACCCCTCCACTTT
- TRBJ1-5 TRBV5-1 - CASSYSPGDQPQHF TGCGCCAGCAGCTACTCCCCAGGGGACCAGCCCCAGCATTTT
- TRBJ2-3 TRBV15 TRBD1 CATSTNPGQSVGQYF TGTGCCACCAGCACTAATCCGGGACAGTCGGTTGGGCAGTATTTT
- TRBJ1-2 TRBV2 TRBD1 CASSGRTGIYGYTF TGTGCCAGCAGTGGACGGACAGGGATCTATGGCTACACCTTC
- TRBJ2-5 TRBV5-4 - CASSRKQGQETQYF TGTGCCAGCAGCCGAAAACAGGGCCAAGAGACCCAGTACTTC
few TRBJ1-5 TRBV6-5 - CASSNEENQPQHF TGTGCCAGCTCGAACGAGGAGAATCAGCCCCAGCATTTT
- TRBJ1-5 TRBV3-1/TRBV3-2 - CASSQDSGFANQPQHF TGTGCCAGCAGCCAAGATTCGGGATTTGCCAATCAGCCCCAGCATTTT
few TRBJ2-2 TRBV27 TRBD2 CASSLASGGGDGELFF TGTGCCAGCAGTTTGGCTAGCGGGGGAGGGGACGGGGAGCTGTTTTTT
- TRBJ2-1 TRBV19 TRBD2 CASGAHSGGADEQFF TGTGCCAGCGGAGCCCACAGCGGGGGGGCCGATGAGCAGTTCTTC
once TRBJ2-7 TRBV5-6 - CASSSYLTFYEQYF TGTGCCAGCAGCTCCTACTTGACATTTTACGAGCAGTACTTC
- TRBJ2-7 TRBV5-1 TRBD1 CASSLGQGLYEQYF TGCGCCAGCAGCCTGGGACAGGGATTATACGAGCAGTACTTC
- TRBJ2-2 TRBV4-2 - CASSQVRGGDTGELFF TGTGCCAGCAGCCAAGTTAGGGGGGGCGATACCGGGGAGCTGTTTTTT
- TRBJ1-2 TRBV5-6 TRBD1 CASSPRQGANYGYTF TGTGCCAGCAGCCCACGACAGGGAGCTAACTATGGCTACACCTTC
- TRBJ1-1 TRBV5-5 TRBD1 CASSSSLRDSTEAFF TGTGCCAGCAGCTCAAGTCTTCGGGACAGCACTGAAGCTTTCTTT
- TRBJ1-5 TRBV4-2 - CASSQVGQRNQPQHF TGTGCCAGCAGCCAAGTTGGACAGCGCAATCAGCCCCAGCATTTT
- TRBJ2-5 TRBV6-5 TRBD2 CATYDLAGKETQYF TGTGCCACCTATGATCTAGCGGGGAAAGAGACCCAGTACTTC
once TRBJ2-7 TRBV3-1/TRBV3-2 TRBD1 CASSARTGGPYEQYF TGTGCCAGCAGCGCCCGGACAGGGGGCCCCTACGAGCAGTACTTC
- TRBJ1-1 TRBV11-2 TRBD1 CASSLKEGAKNQYEAFF TGTGCCAGCAGCCTAAAGGAGGGGGCCAAGAATCAATATGAAGCTTTCTTT